This TCR beta chain was recorded in a study of pediatric ulcerative colitis. Points from the study as a whole: A couple of patients had blood samples with substantially reduced template counts.

This was a survey-level run. Produced via immunoSEQ multiplex PCR; TCRdb's table is partial and in-frame only. The table includes around 18,000 clones, 70% to 80% detected once. Trimming stripped 5 bases from V and 3 bases from J, with 19 bases between. The CDR3 has 16 amino acids. Germline assignment: CDR1 LNHNV and CDR2 YYDKDF (reference sequence). A note on this clone: Its target is unknown.

The rectum was sampled with one to two pinch biopsies at colonoscopy. The gene calls are TRBV15 and TRBJ2-5; D possibly matches TRBD1 or TRBD2 (6 bases each). The clonotype was recovered from a boy between 10 and 17 years old with moderate ulcerative colitis. The material sequenced was gut tissue. The CDR3 here is CATSRYVGGWEETQYF. In nucleotides, the CDR3 is TGTGCCACCAGCCGTTATGTGGGGGGCTGGGAAGAGACCCAGTACTTC.